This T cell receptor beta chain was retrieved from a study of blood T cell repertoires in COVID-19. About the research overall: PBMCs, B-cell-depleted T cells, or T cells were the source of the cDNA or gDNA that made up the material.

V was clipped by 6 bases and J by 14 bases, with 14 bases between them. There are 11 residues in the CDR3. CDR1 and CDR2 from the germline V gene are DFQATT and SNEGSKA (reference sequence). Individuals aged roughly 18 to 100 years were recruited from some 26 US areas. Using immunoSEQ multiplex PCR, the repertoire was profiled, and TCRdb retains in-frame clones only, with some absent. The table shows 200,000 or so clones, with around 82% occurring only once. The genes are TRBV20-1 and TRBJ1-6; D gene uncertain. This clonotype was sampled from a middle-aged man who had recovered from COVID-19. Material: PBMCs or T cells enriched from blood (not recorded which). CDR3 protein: CSARELGTLHF. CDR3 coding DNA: TGCAGTGCCCGGGAGCTAGGGACCCTCCACTTT.